Below, one TCR beta chain is given with its context. The antigen remains unidentified. The data derive from a study of cytomegalovirus exposure and HLA in healthy donors. The primer mix had 60 Vbeta and 13 Jbeta primers. Generated by immunoSEQ multiplex PCR, the TCRdb table keeps only in-frame clones and is missing some. In the table there are approximately 190,000 clones, 65% to 85% of which are singletons. Germline CDR1 MNHEY, CDR2 SMNVEV (reference sequence). The CDR3 is 15 amino acids. With V trimmed by 5 bases and J by 3 bases, 9 bases remained unmatched. Whole-study findings and limits: Researchers reported from a later analysis that most CMV-associated TCR beta chains appeared HLA-restricted. A few chains tied to CMV proved CMV antigen-specific in vitro. Sequences of the TCR beta chain were said to predict the HLA-A and HLA-B alleles of most subjects accurately.

This chain uses TRBV27 with TRBJ2-7; 8 nucleotides line up with TRBD1. The sequence was obtained from a boy under 10 years old in good health and CMV-seronegative. The sample comprised PBMCs. As DNA, the CDR3 is TGTGCCAGCAGTATGATCCAGGGGGCGGTCTACGAGCAGTACTTC. Translation gives CASSMIQGAVYEQYF.